This T cell receptor beta chain is from a study of blood T cell repertoires in COVID-19 (dated by TCRdb to 2020 to 2022). With respect to the entire study: Samples from collaborators originated in the United States, Italy and Spain and spanned both the acute and convalescent phases of COVID-19. The prospective study material was composed of cDNA or gDNA derived from T cells, B-cell-depleted T cells, or PBMCs. The dataset comprised deeply sampled blood TCRbeta repertoires from subjects exposed to, actively infected with, or recovered from COVID-19. The repertoires were released in a freely available public database intended as a resource for research on the immune response to SARS-CoV-2. Where HLA class I and class II types were available, the types were taken from metadata supplied by the sample provider, not from assay-based typing. Sample metadata almost always included a de-identified subject ID, COVID-19 status, age in years and sex. Samples came from the ongoing ImmuneRACE study (first 160 participants) plus 1,254 subjects from 6 global collaborators.

From a lookup of the germline V gene, CDR1 and CDR2 are SGHRS and YFSETQ. The germline V and J ends show losses of 2 bases and 6 bases respectively, and no gene match explains 6 bases of the junction. The CDR3 holds 14 amino acids from the cysteine to the phenylalanine. Left in the record is the CDR3 DNA by itself, 42 bases read in frame from the first base. This clone was found once. The antigen this receptor binds is unknown. One base away there is no much larger clone; base qualities are not given. What the study reported, not specific to this receptor: The quantity of clinical and demographic metadata differed by source and by participant and was supplied without curation.

TCRbeta CDR3 regions were amplified from genomic DNA by means of the immunoSEQ Assay, a bias-controlled multiplex PCR. The paper's processing steps were these. Within the assay, amplification of reference gene primers was used to estimate how many nucleated cells each sample contained. Sequence reads were collapsed and filtered to measure the absolute abundance of every unique TCRbeta CDR3 rearrangement. For each sample, productive Simpson clonality was calculated by taking the square root of Simpson's diversity index across productive rearrangements. Not all clones reach the TCRdb copy of this immuneACCESS table, which keeps in-frame sequences only. Checked studies attribute under half of the gap to unresolved V genes and leave the rest unexplained. The D gene and trimming were derived from the DNA, and the V and J assignments and clone size from that table. The sample table contains about 280,000 clones; only one count was recorded for approximately 88% of them. Of the sample, approximately 2.2% is held by the ten largest clones.

The collaborating institutions used their own protocols to collect whole blood in K2EDTA tubes. For TCRbeta analysis, collaborator samples were shipped as frozen whole blood, as isolated PBMCs, or as DNA extracted from either sample type. Sequencing was done on a sample of peripheral blood. Recombination joined TRBV5-1 with TRBJ2-3; 7 middle bases align to TRBD2. This TCR was sampled from a man aged 50 or older with acute or convalescent COVID-19. This receptor carries the CDR3 CASSFFGGSDTQYF. The nucleotide sequence is given as TGCGCCAGCAGCTTTTTCGGGGGGTCTGATACGCAGTATTTT.